One sample yielded the 27 T cell receptor beta chains listed below, sequenced in a study of blood T cell repertoires in COVID-19. Measured with immunoSEQ multiplex PCR; TCRdb has only the in-frame clones, and not every one. The repertoire includes about 80,000 clones, 82% of them detected once, and over 9.5% sits in the top ten. The sequenced material came from peripheral blood. The receptors stem from a man aged 80 or over with acute or convalescent COVID-19.

The chain joins TRBV11-2 to TRBJ2-2, with no clear D. Germline V gene lookup returns CDR1 SGHAT and CDR2 FQNNGV. CDR3 length: 15 residues. V was clipped by 5 bases and J by 6 bases, with 16 bases between them. CDR3 in DNA: TGTGCCAGCAGCAAAGTACACGCGACTGCCGGGGAGCTGTTTTTT. It is translated as CASSKVHATAGELFF.

The chain joins TRBV12-3 or TRBV12-4 to TRBJ1-2; perhaps TRBD1 as D (5 bases). The CDR3 runs 13 residues. V was pared by 7 bases and J by 6 bases, with 15 bases between. Here the CDR3 DNA reads TGTGCCAGCAACCCCGGGCAGGGTAATGGCTACACCTTC. Protein product: CASNPGQGNGYTF.

The rearrangement links TRBV28 to TRBJ2-7; D may be TRBD2 (6 bases). CDR3 size: 15 residues. Germline lookup yields CDR1 MDHEN and CDR2 SYDVKM. Trimming took off 3 bases at V and 6 bases at J, with 18 bases between the two ends. The CDR3 DNA follows: TGTGCCAGCAGTTTGGTGAGGAGAGGAGGGTCCGAGCAGTACTTC. Residues: CASSLVRRGGSEQYF.

The chain joins TRBV29-1 to TRBJ2-7, with D maybe TRBD1 (8 bases). The germline V and J ends were trimmed by 7 bases and 0 bases, with 25 bases remaining between them. This CDR3 is 17 amino acids long. The V gene's germline CDR1 is SQVTM and CDR2 ANQGSEA. The CDR3 protein is CSAQDREGIKSSYEQYF. CDR3 nucleotide sequence: TGCAGCGCCCAGGACAGGGAGGGGATCAAGAGCTCCTACGAGCAGTACTTC.

The genes are TRBV27 and TRBJ2-2; the match to TRBD1 covers 8 bases. CDR1 MNHEY and CDR2 SMNVEV come from the germline V gene (reference sequence). The CDR3 sequence is 15 residues long. Unmatched junction bases numbered 10, after V lost 7 bases and J lost 6 bases. CDR3 DNA sequence: TGTGCCAGCACCAGGGGGCGAGGTGTTGCCGGGGAGCTGTTTTTT. This translates into CASTRGRGVAGELFF.

Here the CDR3 reads CSVEAGAGWEQYF. In DNA, the CDR3 is TGCAGCGTTGAGGCAGGGGCAGGTTGGGAGCAGTACTTC. The chain employs TRBV29-1 and TRBJ2-7, with a weak D call TRBD1 (6 bases). V was shortened by 3 bases and J by 7 bases, with 16 bases between the two germline ends. The germline V gene encodes CDR1 SQVTM and CDR2 ANQGSEA. The CDR3 runs to 13 residues.

V usage is TRBV3-1 (or the pseudogene TRBV3-2) and J usage is TRBJ1-1; 7 bases fit TRBD1. CDR1 LGHDT and CDR2 YNNKEL come from the germline V gene (reference sequence). This CDR3 has 12 residues. Losses at the gene ends were 1 base for V and 8 bases for J; bases not matched to a gene: 1. CDR3 protein: CASSQGDREAFF. Written as DNA, the CDR3 is TGTGCCAGCAGCCAAGGGGACAGAGAAGCTTTCTTT.

A word on this clone: One end of the junction does not line up with germline, which may come from a read error. The chain uses TRBV7-9 and TRBJ1-1; tentative D call: TRBD1 (6 bases). CDR1 and CDR2 from the germline V gene are SEHNR and FQNEAQ (reference sequence). The CDR3 covers 15 residues. CDR3 nucleotide sequence: TGTGCCAGCAGCCTAGCGACAGGAATGAACACTGAAGCTTTCTTT. It is translated as CASSLATGMNTEAFF.

This clone was counted a single time. The rearrangement uses TRBV5-6 and TRBJ2-7; tentative D call: TRBD1 (6 bases). CDR3 size: 13 residues. Germline lookup yields CDR1 SGHDT and CDR2 YYEEEE. V lost 4 bases and J 6 bases, leaving 14 bases between the germline ends. The CDR3 region is CASSNRVLSEQYF. DNA for the CDR3: TGTGCCAGCAGCAACAGGGTCCTCTCCGAGCAGTACTTC.

Turning to this clone: This sample includes further DNA sequences coding for the same CDR3. The CDR3 DNA reads as TGTGCCAGCTCACCACGACAGGGGACTAATGAAAAACTGTTTTTT. Protein product: CASSPRQGTNEKLFF. This sequence joins TRBV18 and TRBJ1-4; 8 bases map to TRBD1. CDR3 size: 15 residues. In germline, CDR1 is KGHSH, CDR2 LQKENI. J was trimmed by 2 bases and V by 1 base; bases with no gene match: 0.

The chain uses TRBV19 and TRBJ1-1; D perhaps matches TRBD1 (6 bases). CDR1 is LNHDA and CDR2 is SQIVND in the germline V gene (reference sequence). CDR3 length equals 13 residues. Between the trimmed V and J ends, which lost 5 bases and 5 bases, there was a span of 12 bases. CDR3 loop: CASSEQGWTEAFF. The CDR3, as DNA: TGTGCCAGTAGTGAACAGGGTTGGACTGAAGCTTTCTTT.

V is TRBV19 and J is TRBJ2-7; the D gene is possibly TRBD1 (7 bases). The CDR3 runs 14 residues. Germline loops: CDR1 LNHDA, CDR2 SQIVND (reference sequence). V gave up 5 bases and J gave up 3 bases, with 14 bases separating them. The DNA of the CDR3 is TGTGCCAGTAGTCCTCGACAGGGAGGCTACGAGCAGTACTTC. It specifies CASSPRQGGYEQYF.

The rearrangement links TRBV3-1 (or the pseudogene TRBV3-2) to TRBJ2-7; 8 nucleotides match TRBD2. The trim removed 4 bases at V and 4 bases at J, leaving 3 bases unmatched. The V gene's germline CDR1 is LGHDT and CDR2 YNNKEL (reference sequence). CDR3 length equals 13 residues. Here the CDR3 reads CASSPTGGYEQYF. The CDR3 DNA reads as TGTGCCAGCAGCCCCACGGGAGGGTACGAGCAGTACTTC.

V and J are TRBV7-6 and TRBJ1-2; D perhaps matches TRBD1 (6 bases). V gave up 3 bases and J gave up 1 base, with 15 bases separating them. Germline V CDR1 and CDR2: SGHVS, FNYEAQ. This CDR3 has 16 residues. For the CDR3, the DNA is TGTGCCAGCAGCTTGGGCGAGGGGGGGGGTAACTATGGCTACACCTTC. Translating gives CASSLGEGGGNYGYTF.

The chain joins TRBV2 to TRBJ2-2, with 11 bases identical to TRBD2. In germline, CDR1 is SNHLY, CDR2 FYNNEI. The CDR3 length is 14 residues. After removal of 9 bases from V and 5 bases from J, the junction contained 5 bases not matched to a gene. This CDR3 is CASTSGGWTGELFF. The CDR3 nucleotides are TGTGCCAGTACTAGCGGGGGATGGACCGGGGAGCTGTTTTTT.

J is TRBJ2-7 and V is TRBV4-1; TRBD1 matches 7 bases. The CDR3 has 15 amino acids. Germline V gives CDR1 MGHRA, CDR2 YSYEKL. Trimming took 2 bases from V and 1 from J; bases not matched to a gene: 5. CDR3 amino acids: CASSQHRDSSYEQYF. The CDR3 DNA sequence: TGCGCCAGCAGCCAACACCGGGACAGTTCCTACGAGCAGTACTTC.

The chain links TRBV7-6 to TRBJ1-1; D ambiguous. The V gene lost 0 bases and the J gene lost 1 base, with 9 bases spanning the gap. CDR3 size: 15 residues. Per germline, CDR1 SGHVS and CDR2 FNYEAQ. In nucleotides, the CDR3 is TGTGCCAGCAGCTTAGCGAGTGCGGGGAACACTGAAGCTTTCTTT. Translated, it gives CASSLASAGNTEAFF.

V and J are TRBV7-2 and TRBJ1-6, with D maybe TRBD1 (6 bases). Trimming removed 0 bases from V and 10 bases from J, with 13 bases in between. The CDR3 extends over 15 amino acids. Germline CDR1 and CDR2: SGHTA and FQGNSA. The chain's CDR3 is CASSLATGAQSPLHF. The CDR3 region has the DNA TGTGCCAGCAGCTTAGCGACAGGTGCACAGTCACCCCTCCACTTT.

The V gene is TRBV19, the J gene TRBJ1-1, with D unclear. The CDR3 totals 14 residues. Germline V gene data show CDR1 as LNHDA and CDR2 as SQIVND (reference sequence). Trimming stripped 7 bases from V and 0 bases from J, with 12 bases between. The CDR3 nucleotides read TGTGCCAGTACCCGTGAGATCATGAACACTGAAGCTTTCTTT. This translates into CASTREIMNTEAFF.

This clone came up once. The chain recombines TRBV27 with TRBJ1-2, with D unclear. Germline V lookup: CDR1 MNHEY, CDR2 SMNVEV (reference sequence). The V end lost 2 bases, the J end lost 0 bases, and 7 bases lay between the germline ends. The CDR3 is made up of 14 amino acids. CDR3 in amino acids: CASSLNSANYGYTF. The DNA of the CDR3 is TGTGCCAGCAGTTTAAACTCCGCTAACTATGGCTACACCTTC.

This chain connects TRBV30 to TRBJ1-2; perhaps TRBD1 as D (5 bases). The CDR3 has 14 amino acids. The V end lost 3 bases, the J end lost 4 bases, and 15 bases lay between the germline ends. Germline-derived CDR1 and CDR2 are GTSNPN and SVGIG (reference sequence). The CDR3 coding sequence is TGTGCCTGGAGCTCCAACCGGGACTCCTATGGCTACACCTTC. This sequence encodes CAWSSNRDSYGYTF.

The J gene is TRBJ2-5, the V gene TRBV19; TRBD1 might be the D (6 bases). The CDR3 has 17 amino acids. V lost 1 base and J lost 5, with 20 bases in between. The germline V gene encodes CDR1 LNHDA and CDR2 SQIVND (reference sequence). The DNA of the CDR3 is TGTGCCAGTAGTATAGTTCCCGGCAGGGGACGCATGGAGACCCAGTACTTC. It encodes CASSIVPGRGRMETQYF.

The rearrangement uses TRBV4-1 and TRBJ2-7, with D possibly matching TRBD1 (5 bases). The CDR3 spans 15 residues. The germline gives CDR1 MGHRA, CDR2 YSYEKL. V was cut by 1 base and J by 0 bases, with 10 bases left in between. The CDR3 sequence is CASSQGTSPSYEQYF. CDR3 DNA sequence: TGCGCCAGCAGCCAAGGGACATCGCCCTCCTACGAGCAGTACTTC.

This clone occurred a few times. This specimen includes other DNA sequences encoding the same CDR3. The chain has TRBV7-9 and TRBJ1-6, with D possibly TRBD1 on 6 matching bases. Per the germline V gene, CDR1 is SEHNR and CDR2 is FQNEAQ (reference sequence). This CDR3 has 15 amino acids. Trimming removed 4 bases from V and 4 bases from J, with 11 bases in between. The CDR3 nucleotides read TGTGCCAGCAGCTCGGGCACAGGGTATAATTCACCCCTCCACTTT. Protein sequence: CASSSGTGYNSPLHF.

The chain links TRBV9 to TRBJ1-3; D call uncertain. This CDR3 is 13 amino acids long. The germline V gene encodes CDR1 SGDLS and CDR2 YYNGEE. Trimming removed 4 bases at V and 1 base at J, with 6 bases between. The CDR3 sequence is CASSRLSGNTIYF. The DNA of the CDR3 is TGTGCCAGCAGCCGCCTATCTGGAAACACCATATATTTT.

The rearrangement joins TRBV5-1 to TRBJ2-1, with 7 bases identical to TRBD1. The V and J ends lost 3 bases and 0 bases, in that order; junction bases with no gene match: 3. This CDR3 spans 15 amino acids. Germline V gene lookup returns CDR1 SGHRS and CDR2 YFSETQ. The chain's CDR3 is CASSSQGTSYNEQFF. CDR3 DNA: TGCGCCAGCAGCTCACAGGGGACCTCCTACAATGAGCAGTTCTTC. Full variable domain (remainder filled in from reference TRBV5-1 and TRBJ2-1): KAGVTQTPRYLIKTRGQQVTLSCSPISGHRSVSWYQQTPGQGLQFLFEYFSETQRNKGNFPGRFSGRQFSNSRSEMNVSTLELGDSALYLCASSSQGTSYNEQFFGPGTRLTVL.

The chain uses TRBV9 and TRBJ2-3; 10 bases agree with TRBD2. The germline V gene encodes CDR1 SGDLS and CDR2 YYNGEE. The CDR3 consists of 14 residues. J lost 3 bases, V lost 4 bases, and 2 bases had no gene match. DNA for the CDR3: TGTGCCAGCAGCCTGGGACTAGCGACAGATACGCAGTATTTT. Translation gives CASSLGLATDTQYF.